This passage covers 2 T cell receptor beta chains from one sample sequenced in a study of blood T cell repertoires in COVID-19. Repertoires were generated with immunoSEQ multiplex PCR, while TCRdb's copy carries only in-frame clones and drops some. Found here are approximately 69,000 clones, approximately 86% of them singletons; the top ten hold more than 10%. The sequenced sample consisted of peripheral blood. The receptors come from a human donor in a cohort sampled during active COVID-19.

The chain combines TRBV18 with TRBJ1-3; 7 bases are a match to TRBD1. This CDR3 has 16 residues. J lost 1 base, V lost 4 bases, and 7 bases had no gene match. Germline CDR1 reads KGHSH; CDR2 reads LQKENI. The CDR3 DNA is TGTGCCAGCTCACTACGGGACAGTGCGTCTGGAAACACCATATATTTT. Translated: CASSLRDSASGNTIYF.

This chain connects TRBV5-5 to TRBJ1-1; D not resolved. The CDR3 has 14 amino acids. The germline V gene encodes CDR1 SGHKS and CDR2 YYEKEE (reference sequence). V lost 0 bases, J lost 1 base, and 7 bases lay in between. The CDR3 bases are TGTGCCAGCAGCTTGGACAGCCCGAACACTGAAGCTTTCTTT. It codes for CASSLDSPNTEAFF.